This T cell receptor beta chain emerged from a study of cytomegalovirus exposure and HLA in healthy donors (TCRdb year 2017). Notes on the research overall: An earlier analysis of approximately 600 of the donors reported about 250 Gb of sequence data and some 120 million unique TCR beta sequences from 150 million to 200 million T cells. Roughly 300 gigabases of sequencing data and roughly 81 million unique TCR sequences made up an early release that covered about 640 HLA-typed donors. Of the roughly 400 genotyped donors, approximately 83% fell in the genetic ancestry cluster associated with self-reported Caucasian donors. The study aimed to test whether signatures of past pathogen exposure could be identified by cataloging public T cell receptors. The study profiled the T cell repertoires of 550 to 700 subjects by immunosequencing and related them to cytomegalovirus serostatus. A separate validation cohort of over 95 different subjects was used in addition to the roughly 670-subject first cohort. The study combined high-throughput TCR immunosequencing, statistical association of individual TCRs with disease status, and machine learning to predict cytomegalovirus infection status. A later analysis re-examined previously published TCR beta repertoires from 500 to 700 donors and added high-resolution HLA genotyping to investigate patterns of TCR occurrence. Rather than using new phenotypic data, the later analysis identified candidate immune exposures from TCR beta sequences and from how often those sequences occurred across donors. An earlier analysis of several hundred of the donors applied high-throughput TCR beta sequencing to assess whether each TCR beta V gene segment acted as functional or pseudogenic. Alongside the repertoire data, information on donor age, sex, ethnicity and CMV serostatus was compiled. A later genetic analysis used genome-wide SNP genotypes for about three fifths of the 666 donors, treating that subset as a discovery cohort. All discovery cohort repertoires had been generated on a single sequencing platform. Both class I and class II loci were covered by HLA typing, at four-digit resolution. Typing coverage varied by locus: roughly 629-640 donors for A, B, C, DRB1 and DQB1; roughly 500 for DQA1; around 570 for DPA1; roughly 450 for DPB1. A handful of DR-DQ haplotypes were handled as single units for association and clustering because linkage in the cohort was strong. Among some 400 genotyped donors of the cohort, an average of roughly 230,000 unique TCR beta nucleotide sequences was sequenced per donor, of which about 18% were non-productive.

As regards this clone: What this receptor recognizes is not known. No base quality values were provided; no much bigger clone lies one nucleotide off.

Library preparation was by the immunoSEQ multiplex PCR assay. A mixture of 60 forward primers for TCR Vbeta segments and 13 reverse primers for TCR Jbeta segments was used in the multiplex PCR. Amplification of the CDR3 region of rearranged TCR beta genes was performed with a multiplex PCR assay on genomic DNA. Amplified TCR beta libraries were sequenced as 87-base-pair reads on the Illumina HiSeq System. The study's own analysis went as follows. A later analysis tallied 80 million to 95 million unique TCR beta chains across the 700 or so repertoires, and around 9.9 million of those chains were shared by two or more donors. Raw reads were error-corrected and collapsed into unique sequences with a nearest-neighbor algorithm that merged closely related sequences to remove PCR and sequencing errors. To assign V, D and J gene segments, CDR3 sequences were aligned to IMGT reference sequences. Each retained sequence needed at least a six-nucleotide match to both a V gene segment and a J gene segment. A rearrangement was called productive if the CDR3 had no stop codons and remained in frame with V and J, and every other rearrangement was called non-productive. CDR3 was defined by IMGT convention, running from the second conserved V-encoded cysteine to the conserved J-encoded phenylalanine. Sequences without an unambiguous match to a single V gene segment were excluded from the earlier analysis of 500 to 700 of the donors. In an earlier analysis of a few hundred of the donors, V segments were called functional above 56.7% productive rearrangements and were called segregating when the between-donor standard deviation exceeded 5%. To diagnose cytomegalovirus status from the catalog of TCR beta chain sequences, a statistical classification framework was built. In a later analysis, V and J genes were assigned by comparing TCR nucleotide sequences against IMGT/GENE-DB human TR gene sequences. Using the TCRdist pipeline, a later analysis assigned CDR3 sequences along with most-parsimonious VDJ recombination scenarios. In a later analysis, each TCR beta chain was defined by its CDR3 amino acid sequence together with its V-gene family, and reads lacking a unique V-gene family were excluded. To address suspected cross-contamination and a sequencing artifact, a later analysis removed 550 to 750 highly shared, low-generation-probability nucleotide sequences. In a later analysis, a clonal expansion index was calculated for each public chain from normalized within-repertoire ranks of inferred template counts. In a later analysis, generation probabilities were computed using a VDJ recombination model fitted to out-of-frame rearrangements, and the results were checked against IGoR. A later analysis scored TCR-TCR, TCR-HLA and TCR-CMV co-occurrence with hypergeometric tests, applying a repertoire-size bias correction to TCR pairs. A later analysis estimated false discovery rates by permuting HLA or CMV assignments 20 times. In a later analysis, co-occurring TCRs were grouped using DBSCAN, and TCRdist sequence similarity was added for clustering within HLA-allele-positive subsets. Co-occurrence clustering excluded repertoires with fewer than 30,000 or more than 120,000 public chains, plus five with anomalous nucleotide sharing. TCRdb retrieved this table from immuneACCESS and kept in-frame rearrangements only. Not all clones are present; in checked studies, unresolved V genes account for under half, and no reason is known for the remainder. That table gives V, J and clone size, and the DNA gave D and trimming. This sample has roughly 100,000 clones in its table, and about 80% of those were observed once. The ten largest make up less than 3.5% of the sample.

In total, 600 or so healthy bone marrow donors made up the cohort. At the time of sampling, all cohort members were nominally healthy, though unrecorded immune exposures were likely present. The donor was CMV seropositive and belonged to the group of some 290 seropositive cohort members. Every donor gave a peripheral blood sample, and the peripheral blood mononuclear cells from that sample were used for TCR beta sequencing. Genomic DNA extraction from the blood cell samples was performed with the Qiagen DNeasy Blood Extraction Kit. Overall study outcomes, separate from this receptor: The authors suggested that the approach could potentially be extended to other disease states and immunological phenotypes. A later analysis reported that several top co-occurrence clusters appeared linked to parvovirus B19, influenza, CMV and Epstein-Barr virus. When HLA alleles, especially DR and DQ, strongly co-occurred, TCR associations were difficult to assign to individual alleles. HLA typing was unavailable for some donors at each locus, so association tests used only the typed subset. Immune exposure information for the cohort was limited to CMV serostatus. Only TCR beta chains were sequenced in this cohort, and the absence of alpha or paired-chain data limited detectable features. In a later analysis, most CMV-associated TCR beta chains were found to appear HLA-restricted, with HLA associations seemingly driven largely by CMV exposure. The presence/absence analyses assumed that sequencing depth was roughly uniform across donors, and that assumption may not be true. A later analysis found that TCR association rates varied across HLA loci, with DRB1 alleles showing the most associated TCRs and HLA-C alleles the fewest. In both the original and validation cohorts, the classifier was reported to diagnose cytomegalovirus status with high specificity and sensitivity. Because counts were too low, seventeen rarely observed V segments, including chromosome 9 orphons, were excluded from the earlier analysis of 500 to 700 of the donors. Linkage disequilibrium might explain the correlated functional status among segregating V segments, but an unknown experimental factor could not be ruled out. In vitro tests confirmed that a few of the cytomegalovirus-associated TCR beta chains recognize cytomegalovirus antigens. The study gave a list of roughly 150 TCR beta chains associated with cytomegalovirus. While some public TCRs were present in many individuals, most TCR sequences turned up only very rarely across donors. A later analysis associated 17,000 or so TCR beta sequences with specific HLA alleles at a false discovery rate of 0.05. A further reported finding was that TCR beta sequences accurately predicted the HLA-A and HLA-B alleles for most subjects in the first cohort. In a later genetic analysis, fewer N-insertions in productive TCRs were reported among donors in an Asian-associated ancestry cluster than the roughly 640-donor mean. In a later genetic analysis, a missense DCLRE1C variant was associated with V-gene and J-gene trimming of TCR beta chains, and the association was replicated in an independent cohort. A cluster of highly shared sequence variants was judged likely to be a technical artifact of the sequencing pipeline. In a later analysis, HLA-associated TCR beta chains were found to be more clonally expanded and to have lower generation probabilities than equally common non-associated chains. In an earlier analysis of more than 500 of the donors, most TCR beta V segments appeared in productive rearrangements about 90% or about 30% of the time, broadly matching IMGT annotations.

The sequencing sample was made of PBMCs. The sequence came from a male donor in good health and CMV-seropositive.

This receptor has the CDR3 CASSLRDRGLTEAFF. The sequenced DNA is TGCGCCAGCAGCCTCCGGGACAGGGGATTGACTGAAGCTTTCTTT. This sequence uses TRBV4-1 and TRBJ1-1; 10 middle bases align to TRBD1. The CDR3 sequence holds 15 residues, the cysteine and phenylalanine included. Kept here is only the CDR3 DNA, which spans 45 bases and is read in frame from base 1. For CDR1 and CDR2, the germline V gene lists MGHRA and YSYEKL. V is pruned by 4 bases and J by 5 bases, leaving 7 bases of the junction without a gene match.